Listed below are T cell receptor beta chains from one sample, sequenced in a study of blood T cell repertoires in COVID-19. Produced via immunoSEQ multiplex PCR; TCRdb's table is partial and in-frame only. The sample lists approximately 80,000 clones; around 69% were seen once. The material sequenced was peripheral blood. The receptors derive from a man aged 70-80 years with active or convalescent COVID-19. CDR3s include the opening cysteine and the closing phenylalanine or tryptophan. Fields, in order: clone size, J gene, D gene, V gene, CDR3 DNA, CDR3 protein. D genes are given only for firm matches. Not every row has a clone size; where given, it reads once, few, many or a size class.

few | TRBJ2-3 | NA | TRBV14 | TGTGCCAGCAGCCAAACATACGCAGATACGCAGTATTTT | CASSQTYADTQYF
NA | TRBJ2-1 | TRBD2 | TRBV11-2 | TGTGCCAGCAGCTTAAGGAGCGGGGGTTCCTTGAATGAGCAGTTCTTC | CASSLRSGGSLNEQFF
NA | TRBJ1-2 | NA | TRBV23-1 | TGCGCCGGCGGTGGAGGGGCAGACGGCTACACCTTC | CAGGGGADGYTF
few | TRBJ2-1 | TRBD2 | TRBV7-2 | TGTGCCAGCAGTTGGCAGCGGGGGATGGGCAATGAGCAGTTCTTC | CASSWQRGMGNEQFF
NA | TRBJ1-4 | NA | TRBV19 | TGTGCCAGTAACCTCGGGATGCGCGAAAAACTGTTTTTT | CASNLGMREKLFF
NA | TRBJ1-4 | NA | TRBV6-5 | TGTGCCAGCAGAACAGTGGTGACTAATGAAAAACTGTTTTTT | CASRTVVTNEKLFF
NA | TRBJ2-7 | NA | TRBV5-4 | TGTGCCAGCAGCTTGGGACAGGAATCCTACGAGCAGTACTTC | CASSLGQESYEQYF
NA | TRBJ1-6 | NA | TRBV21-1 | TGTGCCAGCAGCGGGTTGGAGACAGGGGTTTCACCCCTCCACTTT | CASSGLETGVSPLHF
NA | TRBJ2-3 | NA | TRBV5-1 | TGCGCCAGCAGCACAGGGCGGACAGATACGCAGTATTTT | CASSTGRTDTQYF
NA | TRBJ2-3 | TRBD1 | TRBV19 | TGTGCCAGTAGCGTCAGGGGGCGAGGTAGTAGCACAGATACGCAGTATTTT | CASSVRGRGSSTDTQYF
NA | TRBJ1-5 | TRBD1 | TRBV9 | TGTGCCAGCAGCGTAGAATTTAGAGGAGACAGGGGAACTCCCAGCAATCAGCCCCAGCATTTT | CASSVEFRGDRGTPSNQPQHF
NA | TRBJ1-5 | NA | TRBV6-1 | TGTGCCAGCAGTGACCAGGGAACGGGTAGCAATCAGCCCCAGCATTTT | CASSDQGTGSNQPQHF
NA | TRBJ1-3 | NA | TRBV28 | TGTGCCAGCTCAAGCGGCGGGGTCGGAAACACCATATATTTT | CASSSGGVGNTIYF
few | TRBJ1-5 | NA | TRBV6-5 | TGTGCCAGCTCCTTAGAAGGACCGGGGAATCAGCCCCAGCATTTT | CASSLEGPGNQPQHF
few | TRBJ1-6 | NA | TRBV9 | TGTGCCAGCAGCTTCAGAACCAATAATTCACCCCTCCACTTT | CASSFRTNNSPLHF
few | TRBJ2-7 | TRBD2 | TRBV27 | TGTGCCAGCAGTTTGGCCGGGACTAGCCCTTCCTACGAGCAGTACTTC | CASSLAGTSPSYEQYF
NA | TRBJ2-7 | NA | TRBV6-2/TRBV6-3 | TGTGCCAGCAGTCCCACTAACTACGAGCAGTACTTC | CASSPTNYEQYF
NA | TRBJ2-7 | NA | TRBV4-1 | TGCGCCAGCAGCCACATGACAGACAGGGAGCAGTACTTC | CASSHMTDREQYF
NA | TRBJ1-4 | NA | TRBV19 | TGTGCCAGTAGTATACGACACAGGGTTGCGTTTGAAAAACTGTTTTTT | CASSIRHRVAFEKLFF
NA | TRBJ1-5 | TRBD1 | TRBV23-1 | TGCGCCGACCGGACAGGCCTAAATCAGCCCCAGCATTTT | CADRTGLNQPQHF
NA | TRBJ1-5 | NA | TRBV2 | TGTGCCAGCTTGATCCAGCCACGGGGTGGGCCCCAGCATTTT | CASLIQPRGGPQHF
few | TRBJ1-5 | NA | TRBV7-9 | TGTGCCAGCAGCCCCGTACAGGGTGGTCAGCCCCAGCATTTT | CASSPVQGGQPQHF